This T cell receptor beta chain was identified in a study of cytomegalovirus exposure and HLA in healthy donors. Overall study results and limits: Some V segments, including TRBV6-2 and TRBV6-3, were excluded as indistinguishable. Presence/absence analyses rested on an assumption that sequencing depth was roughly uniform across donors. Some highly shared sequence variants likely arose as a pipeline artifact.

The study ran its PCR with 60 Vbeta and 13 Jbeta primers. Assay: immunoSEQ multiplex PCR; the TCRdb copy retains only in-frame clones and omits some. Here the sample spans about 98,000 clones, about three quarters being singletons. This clone was recorded only once. Its antigen is not identified. Germline lookup yields CDR1 MGHDK and CDR2 SYGVNS. V lost 3 bases to trimming and J lost 5 bases, with 10 bases between them. The CDR3 runs 13 residues. The origin of this receptor is a man between 60 and 75 years old in good health and CMV-seropositive. The sequencing input was PBMCs. The V and J genes are TRBV25-1 and TRBJ1-2; maybe TRBD1 (5 bases). As DNA, the CDR3 is TGTGCCAGCAGTGAGAGTACAGGATATGGCTACACCTTC. This encodes CASSESTGYGYTF.